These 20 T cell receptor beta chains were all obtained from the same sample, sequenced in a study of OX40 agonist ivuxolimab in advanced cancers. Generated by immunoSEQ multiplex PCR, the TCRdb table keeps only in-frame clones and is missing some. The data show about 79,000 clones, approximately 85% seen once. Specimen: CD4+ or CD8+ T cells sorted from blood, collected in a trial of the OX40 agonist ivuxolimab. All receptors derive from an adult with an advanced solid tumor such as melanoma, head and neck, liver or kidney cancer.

CDR3 residues: CASSYLQGPDSYEQYF. The CDR3 coding sequence is TGTGCCAGCAGTTACCTCCAGGGGCCGGACTCCTACGAGCAGTACTTC. The chain recombines TRBV6-6 with TRBJ2-7; tentatively, D is TRBD1 (6 bases). The CDR3 totals 16 residues. Germline CDR1 MNHNY, CDR2 SVGAGI (reference sequence). Trimming left V 2 bases short and J 0 bases short, with 14 bases between.

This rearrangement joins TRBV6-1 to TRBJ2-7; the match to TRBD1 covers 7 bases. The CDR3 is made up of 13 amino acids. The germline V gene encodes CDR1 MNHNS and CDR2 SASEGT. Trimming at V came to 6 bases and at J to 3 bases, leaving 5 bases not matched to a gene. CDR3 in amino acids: CASRPGQIYEQYF. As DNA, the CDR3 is TGTGCCAGCAGACCGGGACAGATCTACGAGCAGTACTTC.

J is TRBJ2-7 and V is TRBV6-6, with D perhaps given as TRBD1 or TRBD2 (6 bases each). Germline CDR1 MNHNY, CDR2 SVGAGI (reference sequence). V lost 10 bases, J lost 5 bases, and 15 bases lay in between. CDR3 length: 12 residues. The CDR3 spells CAIGGSRDEQYF. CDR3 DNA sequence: TGTGCCATAGGGGGGTCCCGCGACGAGCAGTACTTC.

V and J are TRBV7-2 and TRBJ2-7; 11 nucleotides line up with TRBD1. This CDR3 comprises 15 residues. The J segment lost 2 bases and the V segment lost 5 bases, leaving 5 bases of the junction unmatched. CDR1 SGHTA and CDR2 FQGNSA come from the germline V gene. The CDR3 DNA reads TGTGCCAGCAGCGCAAGGGACAGGGGGACCTACGAGCAGTACTTC. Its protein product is CASSARDRGTYEQYF.

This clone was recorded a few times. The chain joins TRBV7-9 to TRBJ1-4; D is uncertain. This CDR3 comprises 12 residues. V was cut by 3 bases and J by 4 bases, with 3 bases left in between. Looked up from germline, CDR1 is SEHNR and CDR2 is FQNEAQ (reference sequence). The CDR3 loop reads CASSLINEKLFF. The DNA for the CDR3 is TGTGCCAGCAGCTTGATTAATGAAAAACTGTTTTTT. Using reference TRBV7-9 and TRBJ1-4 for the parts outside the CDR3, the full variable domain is DTGVSQNPRHKITKRGQNVTFRCDPISEHNRLYWYRQTLGQGPEFLTYFQNEAQLEKSRLLSDRFSAERPKGSFSTLEIQRTEQGDSAMYLCASSLINEKLFFGSGTQLSVL.

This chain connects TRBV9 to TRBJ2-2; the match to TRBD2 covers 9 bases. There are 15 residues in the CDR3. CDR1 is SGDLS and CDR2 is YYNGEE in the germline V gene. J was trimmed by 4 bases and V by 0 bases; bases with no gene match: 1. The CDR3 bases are TGTGCCAGCAGCGTAGAGGGACTAGCCACCGGGGAGCTGTTTTTT. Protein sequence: CASSVEGLATGELFF.

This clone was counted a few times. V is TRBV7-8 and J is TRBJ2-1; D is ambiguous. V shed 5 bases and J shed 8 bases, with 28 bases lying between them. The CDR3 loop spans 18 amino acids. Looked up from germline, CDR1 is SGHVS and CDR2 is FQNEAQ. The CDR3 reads CASSRGRDGSRVSHEQFF. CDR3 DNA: TGTGCCAGCAGCCGTGGTAGAGATGGGTCTAGAGTTTCCCATGAGCAGTTCTTC.

The CDR3 protein is CASSPPTRGGGFYNEQFF. The CDR3 DNA reads TGTGCCAGCAGCCCCCCCACACGGGGCGGGGGGTTCTACAATGAGCAGTTCTTC. The J gene is TRBJ2-1, the V gene TRBV9, with 8 positions matching TRBD2. The CDR3 has 18 amino acids. Trimming took 4 bases from V and 3 from J; bases not matched to a gene: 15. CDR1 and CDR2 from the germline V gene are SGDLS and YYNGEE.

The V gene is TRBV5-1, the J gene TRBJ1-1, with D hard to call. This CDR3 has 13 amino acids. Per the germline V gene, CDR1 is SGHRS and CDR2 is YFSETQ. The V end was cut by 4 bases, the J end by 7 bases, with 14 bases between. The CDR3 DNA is TGCGCCAGCAGCAGAGAAGGTGGTGGTGAAGCTTTCTTT. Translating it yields CASSREGGGEAFF.

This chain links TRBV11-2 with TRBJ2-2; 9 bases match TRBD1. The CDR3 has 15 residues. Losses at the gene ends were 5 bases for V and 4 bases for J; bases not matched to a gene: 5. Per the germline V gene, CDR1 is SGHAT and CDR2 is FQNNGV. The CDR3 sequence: CASSPDRGGTGELFF. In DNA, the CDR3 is TGTGCCAGCAGCCCGGACAGGGGAGGCACCGGGGAGCTGTTTTTT. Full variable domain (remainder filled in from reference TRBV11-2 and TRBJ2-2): EAGVAQSPRYKIIEKRQSVAFWCNPISGHATLYWYQQILGQGPKLLIQFQNNGVVDDSQLPKDRFSAERLKGVDSTLKIQPAKLEDSAVYLCASSPDRGGTGELFFGEGSRLTVL.

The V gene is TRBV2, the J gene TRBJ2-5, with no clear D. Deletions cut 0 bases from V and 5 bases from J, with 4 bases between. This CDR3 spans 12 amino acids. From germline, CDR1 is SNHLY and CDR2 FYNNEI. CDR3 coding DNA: TGTGCCAGCAGTGAAGCGCTGGAGACCCAGTACTTC. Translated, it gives CASSEALETQYF.

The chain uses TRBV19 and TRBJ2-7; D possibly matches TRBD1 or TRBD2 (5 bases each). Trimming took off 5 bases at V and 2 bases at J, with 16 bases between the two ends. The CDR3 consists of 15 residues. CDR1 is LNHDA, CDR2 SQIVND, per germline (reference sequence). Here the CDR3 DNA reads TGTGCCAGTAGTCTCATCGGGGACGTAACCTACGAGCAGTACTTC. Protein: CASSLIGDVTYEQYF.

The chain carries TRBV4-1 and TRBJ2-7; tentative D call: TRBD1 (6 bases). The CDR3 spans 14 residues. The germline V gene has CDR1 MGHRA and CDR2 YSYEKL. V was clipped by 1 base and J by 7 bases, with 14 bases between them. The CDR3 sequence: CASSQASGDPEQYF. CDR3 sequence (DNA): TGCGCCAGCAGCCAAGCCTCAGGGGACCCGGAGCAGTACTTC.

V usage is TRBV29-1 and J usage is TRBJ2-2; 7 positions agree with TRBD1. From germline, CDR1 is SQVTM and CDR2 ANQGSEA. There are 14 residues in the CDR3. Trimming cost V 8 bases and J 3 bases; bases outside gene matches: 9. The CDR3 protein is CSSRTGADTGELFF. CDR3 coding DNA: TGCAGCTCCAGAACAGGGGCCGACACCGGGGAGCTGTTTTTT.

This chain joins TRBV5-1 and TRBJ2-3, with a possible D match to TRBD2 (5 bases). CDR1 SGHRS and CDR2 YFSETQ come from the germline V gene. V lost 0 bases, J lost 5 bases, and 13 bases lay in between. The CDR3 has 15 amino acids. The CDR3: CASSLGRSGGDTQYF. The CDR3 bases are TGCGCCAGCAGCTTGGGTCGAAGCGGTGGAGATACGCAGTATTTT.

CDR3: CASSPRDSNQPQHF. The DNA of the CDR3 is TGTGCCAGCAGCCCTAGAGATAGCAATCAGCCCCAGCATTTT. The gene calls are TRBV7-2 and TRBJ1-5; unclear D gene. The CDR3 is made up of 14 amino acids. The germline V gene encodes CDR1 SGHTA and CDR2 FQGNSA. The V gene lost 5 bases and the J gene lost 0 bases, with 8 bases spanning the gap.

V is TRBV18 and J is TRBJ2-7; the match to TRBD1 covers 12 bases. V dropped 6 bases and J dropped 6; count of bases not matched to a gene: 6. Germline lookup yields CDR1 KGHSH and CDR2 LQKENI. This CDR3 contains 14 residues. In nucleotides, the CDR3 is TGTGCCAGCTCGTCCGGGACAGGGGGCTCCGAGCAGTACTTC. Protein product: CASSSGTGGSEQYF.

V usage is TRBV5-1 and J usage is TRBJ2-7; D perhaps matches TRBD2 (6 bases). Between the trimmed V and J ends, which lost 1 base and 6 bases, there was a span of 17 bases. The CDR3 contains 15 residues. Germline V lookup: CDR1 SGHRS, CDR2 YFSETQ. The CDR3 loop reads CASSLLTTGGTEQYF. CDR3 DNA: TGCGCCAGCAGCTTGCTGACGACCGGGGGTACCGAGCAGTACTTC. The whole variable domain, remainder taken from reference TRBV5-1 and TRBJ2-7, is KAGVTQTPRYLIKTRGQQVTLSCSPISGHRSVSWYQQTPGQGLQFLFEYFSETQRNKGNFPGRFSGRQFSNSRSEMNVSTLELGDSALYLCASSLLTTGGTEQYFGPGTRLTVT.

Here the CDR3 reads CASSSWDFSGSEQYF. The CDR3 DNA sequence: TGTGCCAGCAGTTCCTGGGACTTTAGCGGCTCCGAGCAGTACTTC. This chain links TRBV28 with TRBJ2-7; possibly TRBD2 for D (6 bases). CDR1 MDHEN and CDR2 SYDVKM come from the germline V gene. Trimming took 4 bases from V and 6 from J, leaving 19 bases between them. The CDR3 extends over 15 amino acids.

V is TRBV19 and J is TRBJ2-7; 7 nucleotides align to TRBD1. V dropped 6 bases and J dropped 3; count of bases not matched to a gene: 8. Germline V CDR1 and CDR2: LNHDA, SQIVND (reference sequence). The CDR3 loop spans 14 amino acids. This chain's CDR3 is CASSKGQANYEQYF. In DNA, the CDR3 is TGTGCCAGTAGCAAAGGACAGGCGAACTACGAGCAGTACTTC.